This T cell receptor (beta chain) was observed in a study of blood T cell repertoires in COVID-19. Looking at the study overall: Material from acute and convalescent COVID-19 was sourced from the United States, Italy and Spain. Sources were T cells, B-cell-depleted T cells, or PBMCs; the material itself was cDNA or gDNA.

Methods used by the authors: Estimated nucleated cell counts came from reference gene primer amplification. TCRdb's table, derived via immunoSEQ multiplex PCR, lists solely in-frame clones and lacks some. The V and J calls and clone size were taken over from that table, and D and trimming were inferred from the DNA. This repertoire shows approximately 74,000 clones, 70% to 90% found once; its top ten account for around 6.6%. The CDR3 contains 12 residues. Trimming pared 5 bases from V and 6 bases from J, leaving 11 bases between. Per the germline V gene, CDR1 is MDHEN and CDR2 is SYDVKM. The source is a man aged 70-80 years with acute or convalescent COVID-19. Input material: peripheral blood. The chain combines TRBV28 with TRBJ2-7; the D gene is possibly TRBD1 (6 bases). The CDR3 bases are TGTGCCAGCAGTATCCGGACAGCCGAGCAGTACTTC. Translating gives CASSIRTAEQYF.